The TCR beta chain under discussion was sequenced for a study of T cell responses to AZD1222 COVID-19 vaccine. Study outcomes and limitations: Spike-wide coverage was observed for vaccine-associated CD4 TCRs, with dominant responses at 160-218 and 743-854.

Clones were read by immunoSEQ multiplex PCR, and TCRdb kept only the in-frame ones, dropping some. This repertoire shows around 140,000 clones, around 84% found once; its top ten account for around 24%. Remarks on this clone: Its target is unknown.

CDR1 is MNHNY, CDR2 SVGAGI, per germline (reference sequence). The V gene lost 7 bases and the J gene lost 3 bases, with 18 bases spanning the gap. This CDR3 spans 16 amino acids. The sequencing here drew on peripheral blood, taken on day 0 of AZD1222 vaccination. This receptor was obtained from an adult in good health. The chain has TRBV6-6 and TRBJ2-2, with TRBD1 as a possible D gene (5 bases). The CDR3 sequence is CASKTRIGRDTGELFF. For the CDR3, the DNA is TGTGCCAGCAAGACGAGAATCGGCAGGGACACCGGGGAGCTGTTTTTT.